This paragraph reports one TCR beta chain. The antigen is unknown. This CDR3 is built from 13 residues. Trimming stripped 6 bases from V and 2 bases from J, with 10 bases between. Germline lookup yields CDR1 MNHEY and CDR2 SVGAGI. This sample is part of a study of CD8+ T cells in alopecia areata. RNA was isolated and reverse transcribed to cDNA, the sequencing template. The assay was immunoSEQ multiplex PCR, and TCRdb's table has in-frame clones only and misses some. Of 150,000 to 200,000 clones listed, roughly 60% were seen once; the top ten hold around 14%. Treatment described: oral pan-JAK inhibitor, 5-10 mg twice daily. Collection of lesional scalp punch biopsies and peripheral blood was performed in alopecia areata patients. Overall study findings and caveats: In patients, TCRs were shared less clearly than in mice, and HLA may possibly be involved. Tofacitinib delivered significant drops in scalp clonality and in expanded CD8+ clones among the top 100.

The chain is built from TRBV6-5 and TRBJ2-5; possibly TRBD1 for D (5 bases). The material sequenced was CD4+ T cells sorted from blood, taken at week 24, from a patient treated with tofacitinib. This clonotype was obtained from a human donor with alopecia areata. Here the CDR3 DNA reads TGTGCCAGCAGCTCCGGACAACAAGAGACCCAGTACTTC. This codes for CASSSGQQETQYF.